This T cell receptor beta chain comes out of a study of cytomegalovirus exposure and HLA in healthy donors. General study results and limits: Researchers reported from a later analysis that most CMV-associated TCR beta chains appeared HLA-restricted. A later analysis found TCR association rates differed by HLA locus, highest for DRB1 and lowest for HLA-C. TRBV6-2, TRBV6-3 and some other V segments were unresolvable in 87-base-pair reads. High specificity and sensitivity for cytomegalovirus status were reported for the classifier.

A remark on this clone: Its target is unknown. Other DNA sequences in this specimen translate into the identical CDR3.

J gave up 6 bases and V 0 bases, and 3 bases lay outside the gene matches. Germline loops: CDR1 MGHRA, CDR2 YSYEKL. The CDR3 loop spans 15 amino acids. The PCR employed 60 Vbeta primers together with 13 Jbeta primers. Produced via immunoSEQ multiplex PCR; TCRdb's table is partial and in-frame only. The sample has fewer than 200,000 clones, approximately 75% seen once; the top ten hold 1.5% to 2%. What was sequenced was PBMCs. The rearrangement uses TRBV4-1 and TRBJ1-5; 9 bases map to TRBD1. The clonotype originates from a woman under 30 in good health and CMV-seronegative. As DNA, the CDR3 is TGCGCCAGCAGCCAAGACAGACAGGGGGGTCAGCCCCAGCATTTT. This encodes CASSQDRQGGQPQHF.